What follows are 14 T cell receptor beta chains derived from one specimen sequenced in a study of spatial heterogeneity in lung cancer. TCRdb itself ran the 5' RACE reads through MiXCR, one entry per CDR3 protein. This table has approximately 24,000 distinct CDR3 sequences, less than 6% appearing once. Noted time point: sample taken at primary tumor resection. Material: PBMCs, obtained at surgery. The receptors shown here come from a male donor with early-stage non-small cell lung cancer.

This clonotype has a count of ten or more. The chain carries TRBV7-3 and TRBJ2-5; 7 bases are a match to TRBD1. The CDR3 contains 17 residues. Losses at the gene ends were 8 bases for V and 7 bases for J; bases not matched to a gene: 22. Germline CDR1 is SGHTA and CDR2 is FQGTGA. The CDR3 DNA reads as TGTGCCAGCCGACGGCCATCGGATACAGGGGACAAGAGGACCCAGTACTTC. It specifies CASRRPSDTGDKRTQYF.

This clonotype has a count of ten or more. This sequence joins TRBV5-1 and TRBJ2-3; TRBD2 agrees at 12 bases. CDR1 is SGHRS, CDR2 YFSETQ, per germline. Trimming at V came to 6 bases and at J to 2 bases, leaving 7 bases not matched to a gene. The CDR3 runs 16 residues. CDR3 nucleotide sequence: TGCGCCAGCACCCGACTAGCGGGGGCCACCACAGATACGCAGTATTTT. Translation: CASTRLAGATTDTQYF.

The table lists this clonotype with many counts. The chain joins TRBV7-3 to TRBJ2-7, with D possibly matching TRBD1 (6 bases). Germline CDR1 reads SGHTA; CDR2 reads FQGTGA. The germline V and J ends were trimmed by 6 bases and 6 bases, with 15 bases remaining between them. This CDR3 has 13 residues. CDR3 amino acids: CASSTSQGREQYF. The CDR3 nucleotides read TGTGCCAGCAGTACTTCACAGGGCCGCGAGCAGTACTTC.

This clonotype showed up many times. The rearrangement uses TRBV28 and TRBJ2-7, with a tentative D call TRBD2 (5 bases). The length of the CDR3 is 14 residues. Trimming took 6 bases from V and 7 from J, leaving 19 bases between them. Per the germline V gene, CDR1 is MDHEN and CDR2 is SYDVKM. The CDR3 DNA is TGTGCCAGCAGCCGATCATTAGGACCGGGGGAGCAGTACTTC. This sequence encodes CASSRSLGPGEQYF. Drawing the rest from reference TRBV28 and TRBJ2-7, the complete variable domain is DVKVTQSSRYLVKRTGEKVFLECVQDMDHENMFWYRQDPGLGLRLIYFSYDVKMKEKGDIPEGYSVSREKKERFSLILESASTNQTSMYLCASSRSLGPGEQYFGPGTRLTVT.

This clonotype was found many times. The CDR3 sequence is CASSQTAGGPDTQYF. CDR3 bases: TGTGCCAGCAGCCAAACAGCGGGAGGGCCAGATACGCAGTATTTT. V gene TRBV12-3 or TRBV12-4 combines with J gene TRBJ2-3; TRBD2 aligns across 10 bases. With 6 bases clipped from V and 4 bases from J, the junction kept 7 bases outside the gene matches. The CDR3 length is 15 residues.

This clonotype was seen at least ten times. The genes are TRBV28 and TRBJ2-7; TRBD1 might be the D (5 bases). Trimming took 10 bases from V and 3 from J, leaving 13 bases between them. Per germline, CDR1 MDHEN and CDR2 SYDVKM. There are 12 residues in the CDR3. This chain's CDR3 is CATHQGSYEQYF. The CDR3 coding sequence is TGTGCCACCCACCAGGGTAGCTACGAGCAGTACTTC.

At least ten counts were recorded for this clonotype. The rearrangement uses TRBV7-9 and TRBJ2-5; D is undetermined. Between the trimmed V and J ends, which lost 5 bases and 2 bases, there was a span of 6 bases. CDR1 is SEHNR and CDR2 is FQNEAQ in the germline V gene (reference sequence). The CDR3 length is 12 residues. The CDR3 here is CASSQHQETQYF. CDR3 bases: TGTGCCAGCAGCCAACATCAAGAGACCCAGTACTTC.

The table lists this clonotype with many counts. The chain uses TRBV5-1 and TRBJ2-5, with 7 bases identical to TRBD1. V trimming: 4 bases; J trimming: 2 bases; junction bases outside the gene matches: 5. The CDR3 runs 14 residues. Per the germline V gene, CDR1 is SGHRS and CDR2 is YFSETQ. The CDR3 sequence is CASSRDRAQETQYF. The CDR3 DNA reads as TGCGCCAGCAGCCGCGACAGGGCGCAAGAGACCCAGTACTTC.

At least ten counts were recorded for this clonotype. This sequence joins TRBV30 and TRBJ1-6; 11 bases are a match to TRBD1. Germline CDR1 reads GTSNPN; CDR2 reads SVGIG (reference sequence). V shed 5 bases, J shed 3 bases, and the junction held 6 bases outside the gene matches. The length of the CDR3 is 16 residues. The CDR3 here is CAWGRTGGHYNSPLHF. CDR3 DNA sequence: TGTGCCTGGGGGAGGACAGGGGGCCACTATAATTCACCCCTCCACTTT.

This clonotype was counted at least ten times. The V call is TRBV12-3 or TRBV12-4, the J call TRBJ2-7; 9 bases are a match to TRBD1. CDR3 length: 15 residues. J lost 1 base, V lost 7 bases, and 8 bases had no gene match. The CDR3 DNA sequence: TGTGCCAGCATCGACACGGGGACAGGGTCCTACGAGCAGTACTTC. This codes for CASIDTGTGSYEQYF.

This clonotype has ten or more counts. The chain uses TRBV28 and TRBJ1-1, with D possibly TRBD1 on 5 matching bases. V lost 10 bases and J 1 base, leaving 7 bases between the germline ends. The CDR3 runs 11 residues. The germline V gene has CDR1 MDHEN and CDR2 SYDVKM. The CDR3 here is CATGGNTEAFF. In DNA, the CDR3 is TGTGCCACCGGGGGGAACACTGAAGCTTTCTTT.

This clonotype came up many times. The chain employs TRBV25-1 and TRBJ1-2, with 8 bases aligning to TRBD1. J lost 6 bases, V lost 3 bases, and 6 bases had no gene match. Germline values: CDR1 MGHDK, CDR2 SYGVNS. This CDR3 contains 14 residues. Here the CDR3 DNA reads TGTGCCAGCAGTGAGTTCGTACAGGGGGATGGCTACACCTTC. Translated: CASSEFVQGDGYTF.

This clonotype showed up many times. This chain uses TRBV6-5 with TRBJ1-1, with D tentatively TRBD1 (5 bases). The CDR3 has 14 amino acids. Between the trimmed V and J ends, which lost 4 bases and 2 bases, there was a span of 11 bases. From germline, CDR1 is MNHEY and CDR2 SVGAGI. CDR3 DNA sequence: TGTGCCAGCAGTTTACAGGAATCCAACACTGAAGCTTTCTTT. It encodes CASSLQESNTEAFF.

This clonotype appeared many times. V is TRBV5-1 and J is TRBJ2-7; TRBD1 is a possible D gene (5 bases). Trimming removed 4 bases from V and 3 bases from J, with 14 bases in between. CDR3 length: 14 amino acids. CDR1 and CDR2 from the germline V gene are SGHRS and YFSETQ. The CDR3 here is CASSPGANFYEQYF. The CDR3 DNA follows: TGCGCCAGCAGCCCTGGGGCCAACTTCTACGAGCAGTACTTC.